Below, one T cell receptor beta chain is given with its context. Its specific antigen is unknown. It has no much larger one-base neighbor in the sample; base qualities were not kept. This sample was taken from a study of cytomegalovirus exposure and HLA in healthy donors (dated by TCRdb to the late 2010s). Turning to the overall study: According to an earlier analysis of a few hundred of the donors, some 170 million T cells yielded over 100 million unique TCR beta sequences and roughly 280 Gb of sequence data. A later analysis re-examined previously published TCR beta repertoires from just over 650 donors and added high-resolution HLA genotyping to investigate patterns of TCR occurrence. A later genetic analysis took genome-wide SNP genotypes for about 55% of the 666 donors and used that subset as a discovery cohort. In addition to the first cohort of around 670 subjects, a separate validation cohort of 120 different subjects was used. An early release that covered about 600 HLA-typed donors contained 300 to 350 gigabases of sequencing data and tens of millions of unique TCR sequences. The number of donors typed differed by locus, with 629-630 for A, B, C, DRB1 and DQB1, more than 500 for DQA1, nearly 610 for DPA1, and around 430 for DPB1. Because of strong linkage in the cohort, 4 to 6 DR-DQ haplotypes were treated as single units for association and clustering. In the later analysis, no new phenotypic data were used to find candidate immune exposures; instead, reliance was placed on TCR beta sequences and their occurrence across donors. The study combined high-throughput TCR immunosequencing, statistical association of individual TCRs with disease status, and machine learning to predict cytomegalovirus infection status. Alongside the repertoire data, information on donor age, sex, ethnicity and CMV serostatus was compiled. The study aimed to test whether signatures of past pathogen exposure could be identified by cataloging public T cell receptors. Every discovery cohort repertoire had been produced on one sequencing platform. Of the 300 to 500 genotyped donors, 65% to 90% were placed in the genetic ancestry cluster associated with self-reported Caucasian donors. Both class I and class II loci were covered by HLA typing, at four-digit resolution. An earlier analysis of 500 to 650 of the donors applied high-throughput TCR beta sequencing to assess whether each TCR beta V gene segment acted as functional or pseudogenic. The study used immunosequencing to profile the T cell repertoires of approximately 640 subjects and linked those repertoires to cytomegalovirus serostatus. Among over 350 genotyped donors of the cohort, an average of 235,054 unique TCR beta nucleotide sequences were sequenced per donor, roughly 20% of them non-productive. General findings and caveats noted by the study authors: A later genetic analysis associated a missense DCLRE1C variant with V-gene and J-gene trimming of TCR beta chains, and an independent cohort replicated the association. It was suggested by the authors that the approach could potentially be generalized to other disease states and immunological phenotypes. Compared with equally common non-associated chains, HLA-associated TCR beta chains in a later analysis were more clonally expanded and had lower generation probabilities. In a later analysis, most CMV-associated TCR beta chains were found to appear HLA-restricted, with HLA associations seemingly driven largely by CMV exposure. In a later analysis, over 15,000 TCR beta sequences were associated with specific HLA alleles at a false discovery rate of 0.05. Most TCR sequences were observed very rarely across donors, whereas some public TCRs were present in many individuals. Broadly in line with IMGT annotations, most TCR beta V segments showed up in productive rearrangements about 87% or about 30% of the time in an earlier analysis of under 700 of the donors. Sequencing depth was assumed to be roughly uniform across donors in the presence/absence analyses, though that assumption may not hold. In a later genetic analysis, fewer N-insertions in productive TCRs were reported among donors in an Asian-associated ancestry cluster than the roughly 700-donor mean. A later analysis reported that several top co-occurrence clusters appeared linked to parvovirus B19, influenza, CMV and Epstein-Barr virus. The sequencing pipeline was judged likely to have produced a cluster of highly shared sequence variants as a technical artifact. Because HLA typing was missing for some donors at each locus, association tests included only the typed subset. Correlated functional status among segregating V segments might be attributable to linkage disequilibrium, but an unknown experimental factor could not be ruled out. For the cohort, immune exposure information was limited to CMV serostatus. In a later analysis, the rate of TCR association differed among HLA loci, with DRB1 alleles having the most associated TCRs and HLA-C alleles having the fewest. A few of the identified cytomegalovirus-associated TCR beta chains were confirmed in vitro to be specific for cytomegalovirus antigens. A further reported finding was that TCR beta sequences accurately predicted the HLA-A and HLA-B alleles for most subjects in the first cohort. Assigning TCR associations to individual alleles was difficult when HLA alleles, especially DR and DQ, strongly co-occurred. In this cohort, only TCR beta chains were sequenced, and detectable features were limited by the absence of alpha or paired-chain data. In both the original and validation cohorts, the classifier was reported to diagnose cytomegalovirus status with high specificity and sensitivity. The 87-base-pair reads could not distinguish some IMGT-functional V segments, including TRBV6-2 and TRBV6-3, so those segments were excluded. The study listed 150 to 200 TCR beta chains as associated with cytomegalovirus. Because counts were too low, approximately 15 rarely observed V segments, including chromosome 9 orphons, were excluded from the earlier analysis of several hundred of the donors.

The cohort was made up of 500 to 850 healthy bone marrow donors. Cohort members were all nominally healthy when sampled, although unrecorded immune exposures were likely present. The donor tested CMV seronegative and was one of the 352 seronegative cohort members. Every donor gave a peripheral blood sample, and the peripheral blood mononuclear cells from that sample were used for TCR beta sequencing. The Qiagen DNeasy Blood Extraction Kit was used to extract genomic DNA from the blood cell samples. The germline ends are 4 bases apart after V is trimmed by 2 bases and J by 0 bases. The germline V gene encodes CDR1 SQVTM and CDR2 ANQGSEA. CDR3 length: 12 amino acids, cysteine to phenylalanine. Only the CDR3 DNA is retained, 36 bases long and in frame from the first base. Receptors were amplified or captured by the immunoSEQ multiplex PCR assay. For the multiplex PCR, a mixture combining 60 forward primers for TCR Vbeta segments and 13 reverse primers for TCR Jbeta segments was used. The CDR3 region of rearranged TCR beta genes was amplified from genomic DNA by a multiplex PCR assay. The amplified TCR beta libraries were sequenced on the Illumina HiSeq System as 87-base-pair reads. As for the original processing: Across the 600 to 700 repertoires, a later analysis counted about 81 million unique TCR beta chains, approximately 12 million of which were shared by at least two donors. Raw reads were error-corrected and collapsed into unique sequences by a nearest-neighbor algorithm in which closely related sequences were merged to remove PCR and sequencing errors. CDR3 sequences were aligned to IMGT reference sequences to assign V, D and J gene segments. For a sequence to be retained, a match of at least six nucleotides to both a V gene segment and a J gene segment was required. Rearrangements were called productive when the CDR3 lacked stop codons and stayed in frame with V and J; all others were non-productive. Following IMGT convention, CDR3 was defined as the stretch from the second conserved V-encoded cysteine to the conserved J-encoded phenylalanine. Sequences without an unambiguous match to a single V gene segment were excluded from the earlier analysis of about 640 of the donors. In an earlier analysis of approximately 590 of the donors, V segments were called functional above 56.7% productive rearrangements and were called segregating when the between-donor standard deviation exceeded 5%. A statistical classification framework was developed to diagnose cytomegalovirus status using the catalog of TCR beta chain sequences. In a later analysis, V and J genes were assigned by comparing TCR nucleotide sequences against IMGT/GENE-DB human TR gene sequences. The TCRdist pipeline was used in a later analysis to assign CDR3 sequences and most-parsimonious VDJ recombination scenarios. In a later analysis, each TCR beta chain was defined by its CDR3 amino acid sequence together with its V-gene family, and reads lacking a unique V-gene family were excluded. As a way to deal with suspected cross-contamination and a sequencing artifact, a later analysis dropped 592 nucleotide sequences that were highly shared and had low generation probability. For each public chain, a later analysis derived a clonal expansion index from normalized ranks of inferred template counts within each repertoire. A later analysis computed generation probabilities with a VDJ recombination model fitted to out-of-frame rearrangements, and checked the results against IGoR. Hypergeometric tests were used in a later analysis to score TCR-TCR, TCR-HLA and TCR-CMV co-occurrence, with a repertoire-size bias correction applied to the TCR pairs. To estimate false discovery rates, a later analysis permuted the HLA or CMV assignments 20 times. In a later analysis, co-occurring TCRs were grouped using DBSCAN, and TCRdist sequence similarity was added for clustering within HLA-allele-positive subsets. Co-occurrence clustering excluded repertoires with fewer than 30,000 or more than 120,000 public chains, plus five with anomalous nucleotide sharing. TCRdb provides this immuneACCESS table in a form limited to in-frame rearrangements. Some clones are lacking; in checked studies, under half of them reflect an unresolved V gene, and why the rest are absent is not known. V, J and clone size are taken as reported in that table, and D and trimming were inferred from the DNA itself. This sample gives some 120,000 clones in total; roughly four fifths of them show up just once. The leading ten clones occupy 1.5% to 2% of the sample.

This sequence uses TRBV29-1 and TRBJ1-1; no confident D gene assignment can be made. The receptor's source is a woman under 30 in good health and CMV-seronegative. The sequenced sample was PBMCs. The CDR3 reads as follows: CSVETVNTEAFF. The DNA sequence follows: TGCAGCGTTGAAACAGTGAACACTGAAGCTTTCTTT.